The clone carrying this T cell receptor (beta chain) has at least ten counts. The record originates from a study of T cells in Graves' hyperthyroidism and ophthalmopathy. It was RNA transcripts that yielded the amplified TCR beta CDR3 regions. A first-round RT-PCR of the TCR CDR3 used the HTBI primer set. TCRdb independently ran MiXCR on the multiplex PCR reads; one entry per CDR3 protein. The data contain about 610,000 distinct CDR3 sequences, roughly 14% of them singletons. CDR1 and CDR2 from the germline V gene are DFQATT and SNEGSKA (reference sequence). The V end was cut by 3 bases, the J end by 5 bases, with 11 bases between. CDR3 length: 13 amino acids.

The TCR comes from a woman between 40 and 55 years old with Graves' ophthalmopathy. The J gene is TRBJ1-5, the V gene TRBV20-1, with D possibly being TRBD1 (5 bases). The sequenced material came from blood. The CDR3 loop reads CSASDRTYQPQHF. As DNA, the CDR3 is TGCAGTGCTAGCGACAGAACCTATCAGCCCCAGCATTTT.